The 28 T cell receptor beta chains below all came from one sample that was sequenced in a study of T cells in women clearing cervical HPV infection. The data were produced by immunoSEQ multiplex PCR, yet TCRdb's version contains in-frame clones alone and is incomplete. The sample holds some 21,000 clones. Sequencing was performed on blood buffy coat. These receptors all stem from a woman aged 18 to 75 with a cervical HPV16 infection that either progressed to CIN3+ or cleared (not recorded which).

Notes on this clone: The read falls 3 residues short of the CDR3 end, and the missing part is taken from the germline J gene. V usage is TRBV10-3 and J usage is TRBJ2-1; 8 nucleotides line up with TRBD2. The CDR3 length is 15 residues. Germline CDR1 and CDR2: ENHRY and SYGVKD. Germline trimming cut 7 bases from V and 7 bases from J; bases unmatched to any gene: 12. The CDR3 DNA, read in part, is TGTGCCATCAAGGGGACTAGTGGATTACAAAATGAG. Amino acids: CAIKGTSGLQNE. The entire CDR3 reads CAIKGTSGLQNEQFF.

Comments on this clone: The read comes to an end 3 residues before the CDR3 does, leaving the germline J gene to fill in the end. The rearrangement uses TRBV20-1 and TRBJ1-5, with TRBD1 as a possible D gene (6 bases). Germline-derived CDR1 and CDR2 are DFQATT and SNEGSKA (reference sequence). CDR3 length: 13 amino acids. Trimming cost V 5 bases and J 5 bases, with 13 bases left between them. Here the CDR3 reads CSAGGKGDQPQHF. CDR3 DNA (partial): TGCAGTGCTGGGGGAAAGGGGGATCAGCCC.

With regard to this clone: The DNA ends 3 residues before the CDR3 does, and the rest of the CDR3 is filled in from the germline J gene. V and J are TRBV11-1 and TRBJ2-7; D gene uncertain. CDR3 length: 14 amino acids. Germline V CDR1 and CDR2: SGHAT, FQDESV (reference sequence). Trimming shortened V by 5 bases and J by 0 bases, and 11 bases separated the two germline ends. The CDR3 sequence: CASSVGPGSYEQYF. CDR3 bases read: TGTGCCAGCAGCGTGGGCCCCGGCTCCTACGAG. Full variable domain (missing parts from reference TRBV11-1 and TRBJ2-7): EAEVAQSPRYKITEKSQAVAFWCDPISGHATLYWYRQILGQGPELLVQFQDESVVDDSQLPKDRFSAERLKGVDSTLKIQPAELGDSAMYLCASSVGPGSYEQYFGPGTRLTVT.

The sequenced CDR3 bases are TGTGCCAGCAGCCTCCCGTTTGAG. Translated, it gives CASSLPFE. The entire CDR3 is CASSLPFEQFF. The chain employs TRBV6-2 or TRBV6-3 and TRBJ2-1, with no clear D. The CDR3 end is not reached by the read, which stops 3 residues before it; the germline J gene fills it in. The CDR3 consists of 11 residues. Trimming stripped 6 bases from V and 9 bases from J, with 9 bases between. Germline CDR1 is MNHEY and CDR2 is SVGEGT.

On this clone itself: The missing CDR3 end, 3 residues past where the read stops, is filled in from the germline J gene. V and J are TRBV19 and TRBJ2-3; TRBD1 agrees at 8 bases. With 7 bases clipped from V and 2 bases from J, the junction kept 2 bases outside the gene matches. CDR1 and CDR2 (germline): LNHDA, SQIVND (reference sequence). The CDR3 extends over 13 amino acids. CDR3 bases read: TGTGCCAGTACGACAGGGGTCACAGATACG. This sequence encodes CASTTGVTDT. The full CDR3 is CASTTGVTDTQYF.

A remark on this clone: With the read ending 3 residues before the CDR3 end, the germline J gene is used to fill in that end. J is TRBJ2-1 and V is TRBV5-4; 7 bases align to TRBD1. The CDR3 consists of 15 residues. V shed 0 bases and J 2 bases; nucleotides not matched to a gene: 2. Germline V gives CDR1 SGHNT, CDR2 YYREEE (reference sequence). The part of the CDR3 DNA that was read is TGTGCCAGCAGCTTGGACAGGGGTCCCTACAATGAG. Translating gives CASSLDRGPYNE. The entire CDR3 protein is CASSLDRGPYNEQFF.

About this clone itself: The DNA ends 3 residues before the CDR3 does, and the rest of the CDR3 is filled in from the germline J gene. The chain is built from TRBV11-2 and TRBJ2-1, with 7 bases that match TRBD2. Germline V gives CDR1 SGHAT, CDR2 FQNNGV. CDR3 length: 15 residues. The V segment lost 5 bases and the J segment 6 bases; nucleotides outside the gene matches: 10. The CDR3 region is CASSLRTRGSNEQFF. CDR3 DNA (partial): TGTGCCAGCAGCCTGCGGACTAGAGGTAGCAATGAG.

To note about this clone: Sequencing ends 3 residues short of the CDR3 end; the germline J gene provides the rest. The chain uses TRBV20-1 and TRBJ1-6; 8 nucleotides agree with TRBD1. The CDR3 loop spans 17 amino acids. The junction had 12 bases not matched to a gene; V was cut back by 2 bases and J by 6 bases. The germline CDR1 and CDR2 sequences are DFQATT and SNEGSKA (reference sequence). The CDR3 DNA, read in part, is TGCAGTGCTAGATCCTCTCCTCAGGGGGCTAGTAATTCACCC. This codes for CSARSSPQGASNSP. The CDR3 in full is CSARSSPQGASNSPLHF.

A word on this clone: The CDR3 goes on 3 residues after the read ends, and that part is filled in from the germline J gene. The gene calls are TRBV24-1 and TRBJ2-3; the match to TRBD2 covers 10 bases. Trimming removed 3 bases from V and 0 bases from J; junction bases left unmatched: 14. CDR3 length equals 20 residues. Looked up from germline, CDR1 is KGHDR and CDR2 is SFDVKD. The CDR3 spells CATSDVNPSSGGTSTDTQYF. CDR3 DNA (partial): TGTGCCACCAGTGATGTCAACCCTTCTAGCGGGGGAACTAGCACAGATACG.

Comment on this clone: The read terminates 3 residues ahead of where the CDR3 ends, so the germline J gene completes it. V usage is TRBV13 and J usage is TRBJ1-1, with 9 bases aligning to TRBD1. J lost 4 bases, V lost 5 bases, and 8 bases had no gene match. Germline CDR1 reads PRHDT; CDR2 reads FYEKMQ (reference sequence). The CDR3 totals 15 residues. The covered CDR3 bases are TGTGCCAGCAGCCCCAGGACAGGGGCGACCACTGAA. Amino acids: CASSPRTGATTE. The entire CDR3 sequence reads CASSPRTGATTEAFF.

About this clone: The read comes to an end 3 residues before the CDR3 does, leaving the germline J gene to fill in the end. V and J are TRBV7-8 and TRBJ2-1, with TRBD2 identical over 12 bases. The CDR3 totals 18 residues. Unmatched junction bases numbered 12, after V lost 1 base and J lost 8 bases. Looked up from germline, CDR1 is SGHVS and CDR2 is FQNEAQ. CDR3 bases read: TGTGCCAGCAGCTTAGTTTTTGCTAGCGGGAGGGTCAAGCATGAG. As protein: CASSLVFASGRVKHE. The whole CDR3 sequence is CASSLVFASGRVKHEQFF.

This clone is medium-sized by frequency. Read sequence stops 3 residues before the CDR3 end, and the germline J gene provides the missing end. The rearrangement joins TRBV7-9 to TRBJ2-1; 8 nucleotides align to TRBD2. Looked up from germline, CDR1 is SEHNR and CDR2 is FQNEAQ (reference sequence). Trimming at V came to 8 bases and at J to 4 bases, leaving 10 bases not matched to a gene. The CDR3 is 15 amino acids. CDR3 amino acids: CASSSHGRGYNEQFF. The covered CDR3 bases are TGTGCCAGCTCCTCTCACGGGAGGGGATACAATGAG.

Concerning this clone itself: Read coverage stops 3 residues before the CDR3 terminus; the germline J gene supplies the remainder. The rearrangement links TRBV6-2 or TRBV6-3 to TRBJ2-1; TRBD2 matches at 10 bases. J was trimmed by 4 bases and V by 6 bases; bases with no gene match: 6. The CDR3 length is 15 residues. Germline V gene sequence: CDR1 MNHEY, CDR2 SVGEGT. This CDR3 is CASRKLAGFYNEQFF. Incomplete CDR3 DNA: TGTGCCAGCAGGAAACTAGCGGGATTTTACAATGAG.

About this clone: Sequencing ends 3 residues short of the CDR3 end; the germline J gene provides the rest. The chain carries TRBV5-1 and TRBJ2-1, with D unclear. This CDR3 comprises 12 residues. The V end was cut by 5 bases, the J end by 4 bases, with 7 bases between. Germline loops: CDR1 SGHRS, CDR2 YFSETQ. The CDR3 loop is CASRDTYNEQFF. Partial CDR3 DNA: TGCGCCAGCAGAGATACTTACAATGAG.

For this clone: The CDR3 goes on 3 residues after the read ends, and that part is filled in from the germline J gene. The chain combines TRBV7-8 with TRBJ2-2; D gene uncertain. CDR1 and CDR2 from the germline V gene are SGHVS and FQNEAQ. This CDR3 is built from 18 residues. Trimming pared 5 bases from V and 5 bases from J, leaving 24 bases between. The CDR3 loop reads CASSPLIDRVLYTGELFF. The CDR3 DNA, read in part, is TGTGCCAGCAGCCCGCTTATTGATAGGGTGTTATATACCGGGGAG.

Concerning this clone: The read gets to within 3 residues of the CDR3 end, and the germline J gene fills in the rest. This sequence joins TRBV2 and TRBJ2-1; maybe TRBD1 (6 bases). The CDR3 is 18 amino acids. Germline CDR1 SNHLY, CDR2 FYNNEI. Trimming cost V 4 bases and J 5 bases, with 24 bases left between them. CDR3 DNA, as far as it was read: TGTGCCAGCAGTGGAATTCTAGGGACCACGGGACAAAACAATGAG. It translates to CASSGILGTTGQNNE. The full CDR3 is CASSGILGTTGQNNEQFF.

CDR3 in amino acids: CASSPSTGSPYEQYF. CDR3 DNA (partial): TGTGCCAGCTCACCATCTACAGGGAGTCCCTACGAG. The chain recombines TRBV18 with TRBJ2-7; TRBD1 might be the D (6 bases). The read finishes 3 residues shy of the CDR3 end, and the germline J gene is used to complete it. Trimming cost V 2 bases and J 2 bases, with 13 bases left between them. Germline loops: CDR1 KGHSH, CDR2 LQKENI. The CDR3 is 15 amino acids.

About this clone: Read sequence stops 3 residues before the CDR3 end, and the germline J gene provides the missing end. V gene TRBV5-4 combines with J gene TRBJ1-4; TRBD1 matches at 7 bases. This CDR3 contains 16 residues. The V gene end was trimmed by 0 bases and the J gene end by 5 bases; junction bases not matched to a gene: 7. Per germline, CDR1 SGHNT and CDR2 YYREEE (reference sequence). The CDR3 spells CASSLASEGANEKLFF. The sequenced CDR3 bases are TGTGCCAGCAGCTTGGCCTCTGAGGGGGCGAATGAAAAA.

A note on this clone: The sequence runs out 3 residues before the end of the CDR3; the remainder is reconstructed from the germline J gene. The V and J genes are TRBV12-3 or TRBV12-4 and TRBJ2-7, with TRBD1 identical over 8 bases. Trimming removed 5 bases from V and 4 bases from J; junction bases left unmatched: 7. This CDR3 contains 14 residues. Partial CDR3 DNA: TGTGCCAGCAGTCCCAGGGGGCCTACGTACGAG. Its translation is CASSPRGPTYE. The whole CDR3 protein is CASSPRGPTYEQYF.

Points on this clone: The CDR3 goes on 3 residues after the read ends, and that part is filled in from the germline J gene. The chain is built from TRBV5-4 and TRBJ1-3, with D perhaps TRBD1 (6 bases). CDR3 length equals 16 residues. V was shortened by 3 bases and J by 0 bases, with 13 bases between the two germline ends. Germline loops: CDR1 SGHNT, CDR2 YYREEE (reference sequence). Incomplete CDR3 DNA: TGTGCCAGCAGCTCTGGGGGCCTTAGCTCTGGAAACACC. This codes for CASSSGGLSSGNT. From start to end, the CDR3 is CASSSGGLSSGNTIYF.

The covered CDR3 bases are TGTGCCAGCAGTTTATTAGGGTACAATGAG. It translates to CASSLLGYNE. The CDR3 as a whole reads CASSLLGYNEQFF. The rearrangement uses TRBV28 and TRBJ2-1; no clear D. The read finishes 3 residues shy of the CDR3 end, and the germline J gene is used to complete it. CDR1 is MDHEN and CDR2 is SYDVKM in the germline V gene. The ends were cut back, 1 base at V and 4 bases at J, with 5 bases in the middle. CDR3 length equals 13 residues. The variable domain in full, with the rest retrieved from reference TRBV28 and TRBJ2-1, is DVKVTQSSRYLVKRTGEKVFLECVQDMDHENMFWYRQDPGLGLRLIYFSYDVKMKEKGDIPEGYSVSREKKERFSLILESASTNQTSMYLCASSLLGYNEQFFGPGTRLTVL.

As regards this clone: Mismatch with germline at one junction end may stem from a read error. The CDR3 is cut off 3 residues early in the read; its end comes from the germline J gene. J is TRBJ2-3 and V is TRBV4-2; TRBD1 or TRBD2 may be the D gene (7 bases each). The CDR3 extends over 15 amino acids. The germline gives CDR1 LGHNA, CDR2 YNFKEQ. The CDR3 bases that were read are TGCGCCAGCAGCCAAAGGGGAGGGGGCGGAGATACG. Translating gives CASSQRGGGGDT. The whole CDR3 protein reads CASSQRGGGGDTQYF.

With regard to this clone: The read halts 3 residues ahead of the CDR3 end, with the missing end drawn from the germline J gene. This sequence joins TRBV7-9 and TRBJ1-4; no clear D gene. The CDR3 length is 15 residues. Trimming stripped 0 bases from V and 8 bases from J, with 13 bases between. Germline-derived CDR1 and CDR2 are SEHNR and FQNEAQ (reference sequence). Incomplete CDR3 DNA: TGTGCCAGCAGCTTAGCCCACGGACTGGGAGAAAAA. Its protein product is CASSLAHGLGEK. The entire CDR3 protein is CASSLAHGLGEKLFF.

On this clone itself: The CDR3 is cut off 3 residues early in the read; its end comes from the germline J gene. This chain uses TRBV2 with TRBJ2-7; D is possibly TRBD1 (5 bases). The CDR3 is made up of 17 amino acids. V was trimmed by 6 bases and J by 1 base, leaving 22 bases between them. The V gene's germline CDR1 is SNHLY and CDR2 FYNNEI. This chain's CDR3 is CASSEFGQTLGSYEQYF. The CDR3 bases that were read are TGTGCCAGCAGCGAATTTGGACAAACTCTCGGGTCCTACGAG.

Worth noting for this clone: The CDR3 end is not reached by the read, which stops 3 residues before it; the germline J gene fills it in. The chain couples TRBV20-1 to TRBJ2-7; 7 nucleotides line up with TRBD2. Germline values: CDR1 DFQATT, CDR2 SNEGSKA (reference sequence). The trim removed 0 bases at V and 4 bases at J, leaving 12 bases unmatched. The CDR3 covers 16 residues. The CDR3 spells CSARDPVRREGYEQYF. Partial CDR3 DNA: TGCAGTGCTAGAGATCCTGTACGGAGGGAGGGGTACGAG.

On this clone: Read coverage stops 3 residues before the CDR3 terminus; the germline J gene supplies the remainder. The V call is TRBV7-3, the J call TRBJ1-2; tentative D call: TRBD1 (6 bases). Trimming removed 2 bases from V and 5 bases from J, with 18 bases in between. CDR3 length: 16 amino acids. CDR1 is SGHTA, CDR2 FQGTGA, per germline. CDR3 sequence: CASSLRKGGRRYGYTF. The part of the CDR3 DNA that was read is TGTGCCAGCAGCTTACGTAAGGGGGGGCGTCGATATGGC.

Comment on this clone: The CDR3 extends 3 residues past the end of the read, so its final part is completed from the germline J gene. V is TRBV20-1 and J is TRBJ1-5; 9 positions match TRBD1. The CDR3 is 15 residues long. CDR1 is DFQATT, CDR2 SNEGSKA, per germline (reference sequence). With V trimmed by 4 bases and J by 4 bases, 8 bases remained unmatched. The sequenced part of the CDR3 DNA is TGCAGTGCTACTTCGGGACAGGGACGAAATCAGCCC. It specifies CSATSGQGRNQP. The CDR3 as a whole reads CSATSGQGRNQPQHF.

Concerning this clone itself: The read terminates 3 residues before the CDR3 end, so the remaining end is supplied by the germline J gene. This sequence joins TRBV11-1 and TRBJ2-7, with D perhaps matching TRBD1 (6 bases). The CDR3 is 14 residues long. Germline V gives CDR1 SGHAT, CDR2 FQDESV (reference sequence). Between the trimmed V and J ends, which lost 5 bases and 1 base, there was a span of 12 bases. The CDR3 DNA, read in part, is TGTGCCAGCAGCCGATGGGGGACATCCTACGAG. Translation: CASSRWGTSYE. The full-length CDR3 reads as CASSRWGTSYEQYF.